This entry lists 25 T cell receptor beta chains sequenced from one sample in a study of blood T cell repertoires in COVID-19. Sequenced by immunoSEQ multiplex PCR; TCRdb stores in-frame clones only, minus some. The profile shows 130,000 to 150,000 clones, 65% to 90% of them singletons. Sequencing was performed on peripheral blood. All receptors derive from a human donor in a cohort sampled during active COVID-19.

V gene TRBV18 combines with J gene TRBJ2-1, with 7 nucleotides matching TRBD1. This CDR3 comprises 15 residues. CDR1 KGHSH and CDR2 LQKENI come from the germline V gene. The V gene end was trimmed by 3 bases and the J gene end by 3 bases; junction bases not matched to a gene: 5. CDR3 protein: CASSPVRDSYNEQFF. As DNA, the CDR3 is TGTGCCAGCTCACCGGTCCGGGACAGCTACAATGAGCAGTTCTTC.

This clone was counted once. V usage is TRBV21-1 and J usage is TRBJ1-1; the table's D gene call, TRBD1, was not cross checked with the DNA. TRBV21-1 is marked as a pseudogene. The CDR3 extends over 13 amino acids. As DNA, the CDR3 is TGTGCCAGCAGCAACTACAGGGACGCTGAAGCTTTCTTT. Its translation is CASSNYRDAEAFF.

In this sample, this clone turned up once. The CDR3 region has the DNA TGTGCCAGCAGTGAATACCGGCGACAGAGCACAGATACGCAGTATTTT. This encodes CASSEYRRQSTDTQYF. V gene TRBV2 combines with J gene TRBJ2-3; possible D gene TRBD1, 5 bases. V shed 2 bases and J shed 0 bases, with 12 bases lying between them. The CDR3 has 16 residues. Germline CDR1 is SNHLY and CDR2 is FYNNEI.

The V gene is TRBV4-1, the J gene TRBJ2-7, with 7 bases that match TRBD1. Losses at the gene ends were 2 bases for V and 3 bases for J; bases not matched to a gene: 7. This CDR3 is built from 15 residues. From germline, CDR1 is MGHRA and CDR2 YSYEKL. The CDR3 nucleotides are TGCGCCAGCAGCCAATCTACAGGGGAGCTCTACGAGCAGTACTTC. Its translation: CASSQSTGELYEQYF.

The V gene is TRBV7-9, the J gene TRBJ1-5, with 7 bases fitting TRBD1. Trimming at V came to 5 bases and at J to 6 bases, leaving 10 bases not matched to a gene. The CDR3 extends over 15 amino acids. Germline V CDR1 and CDR2: SEHNR, FQNEAQ (reference sequence). In nucleotides, the CDR3 is TGTGCCAGCAGCCCCCCTGGACAGGAGGGTCAGCCCCAGCATTTT. Amino acid sequence: CASSPPGQEGQPQHF.

The rearrangement joins TRBV6-2 or TRBV6-3 to TRBJ2-6; 9 bases line up with TRBD1. The V gene's germline CDR1 is MNHEY and CDR2 SVGEGT. This CDR3 region has 20 residues. The ends lost 2 bases at V and 0 bases at J; junction bases unmatched: 11. The CDR3 DNA is TGTGCCAGCAGTTACCCCCTGACAGGGGGATTAAGCTCTGGGGCCAACGTCCTGACTTTC. Translating it yields CASSYPLTGGLSSGANVLTF.

This clone was observed once. DNA for the CDR3: TGTGCCAGCTCACCACCTAGTATCGACGAGCAGTACTTC. Its translation: CASSPPSIDEQYF. This chain uses TRBV18 with TRBJ2-7, with D unclear. Between the trimmed V and J ends, which lost 0 bases and 5 bases, there was a span of 8 bases. The CDR3 has 13 residues. Germline V lookup: CDR1 KGHSH, CDR2 LQKENI.

The V and J genes are TRBV5-1 and TRBJ2-6; 10 nucleotides line up with TRBD1. The CDR3 is made up of 16 amino acids. The J segment lost 0 bases and the V segment lost 6 bases, leaving 3 bases of the junction unmatched. Germline CDR1 is SGHRS and CDR2 is YFSETQ. CDR3 coding DNA: TGCGCCAGCACCAGGACAGGGGGCTCTGGGGCCAACGTCCTGACTTTC. It specifies CASTRTGGSGANVLTF.

This clone was counted a few times. The CDR3 DNA sequence: TGTGCCAGCATCACAAAAGGACAGGGTGGGAACACCGGGGAGCTGTTTTTT. This codes for CASITKGQGGNTGELFF. The V call is TRBV7-8, the J call TRBJ2-2, with 8 positions matching TRBD1. The CDR3 has 17 residues. Trimming took 7 bases from V and 1 from J; bases not matched to a gene: 11. Germline V gene lookup returns CDR1 SGHVS and CDR2 FQNEAQ.

The rearrangement uses TRBV11-2 and TRBJ2-2; unclear D gene. V lost 3 bases and J 2 bases, leaving 4 bases between the germline ends. The CDR3 consists of 13 residues. Germline CDR1 is SGHAT and CDR2 is FQNNGV. This CDR3 reads CASSLTNTGELFF. In nucleotides, the CDR3 is TGTGCCAGCAGCTTGACTAACACCGGGGAGCTGTTTTTT.

This chain uses TRBV9 with TRBJ1-4; D unclear. The CDR3 is 15 residues long. Trimming left V 0 bases short and J 8 bases short, with 14 bases between. Looked up from germline, CDR1 is SGDLS and CDR2 is YYNGEE. The CDR3: CASSVGTADREKLFF. The CDR3 DNA sequence: TGTGCCAGCAGCGTAGGTACAGCTGATAGGGAAAAACTGTTTTTT.

V is TRBV5-1 and J is TRBJ2-5, with 7 bases that match TRBD1. Germline V CDR1 and CDR2: SGHRS, YFSETQ. CDR3 length equals 16 residues. Unmatched junction bases numbered 7, after V lost 0 bases and J lost 2 bases. The CDR3 region is CASSLGVGTVQETQYF. Written as DNA, the CDR3 is TGCGCCAGCAGCTTGGGGGTTGGGACAGTTCAAGAGACCCAGTACTTC.

The rearrangement links TRBV5-6 to TRBJ2-7; possible D gene TRBD1, 6 bases. Germline V CDR1 and CDR2: SGHDT, YYEEEE. V shed 4 bases and J shed 5 bases, with 10 bases lying between them. The CDR3 contains 12 residues. The CDR3 reads CASSRDRNEQYF. CDR3 nucleotide sequence: TGTGCCAGCAGCAGAGACAGGAACGAGCAGTACTTC. The complete variable domain, with remaining parts taken from reference TRBV5-6 and TRBJ2-7, reads DAGVTQSPTHLIKTRGQQVTLRCSPKSGHDTVSWYQQALGQGPQFIFQYYEEEERQRGNFPDRFSGHQFPNYSSELNVNALLLGDSALYLCASSRDRNEQYFGPGTRLTVT.

For the CDR3, the DNA is TGTGCCAGCAGCTCCCGAGACAGGTTCTCCGCGGCGGGGGCCAACGTCCTGACTTTC. It codes for CASSSRDRFSAAGANVLTF. The rearrangement joins TRBV5-4 to TRBJ2-6; tentatively, D is TRBD1 (6 bases). Trimming shortened V by 3 bases and J by 4 bases, and 23 bases separated the two germline ends. The CDR3 has 19 amino acids. Germline loops: CDR1 SGHNT, CDR2 YYREEE (reference sequence). Combining the CDR3 with reference TRBV5-4 and TRBJ2-6 gives the whole variable domain ETGVTQSPTHLIKTRGQQVTLRCSSQSGHNTVSWYQQALGQGPQFIFQYYREEENGRGNFPPRFSGLQFPNYSSELNVNALELDDSALYLCASSSRDRFSAAGANVLTFGAGSRLTVL.

The chain employs TRBV7-2 and TRBJ2-7; unclear D gene. The V end was cut by 2 bases, the J end by 4 bases, with 9 bases between. This CDR3 is built from 13 residues. Germline lookup yields CDR1 SGHTA and CDR2 FQGNSA. The CDR3 nucleotides read TGTGCCAGCAGCTTATATCAGGAATACGAGCAGTACTTC. It codes for CASSLYQEYEQYF.

V is TRBV3-1 (or the pseudogene TRBV3-2) and J is TRBJ2-2; TRBD1 matches at 8 bases. J was trimmed by 6 bases and V by 4 bases; bases with no gene match: 4. CDR1 and CDR2 (germline): LGHDT, YNNKEL (reference sequence). The CDR3 sequence is 14 residues long. In DNA form, the CDR3 reads TGTGCCAGCAGCCCAGGACAGGGCGCCGGGGAGCTGTTTTTT. It yields the protein CASSPGQGAGELFF.

The V and J genes are TRBV7-6 and TRBJ2-1; 9 bases are shared with TRBD2. Germline assignment: CDR1 SGHVS and CDR2 FNYEAQ. The junction had 6 bases not matched to a gene; V was cut back by 4 bases and J by 8 bases. This CDR3 is 14 amino acids long. The DNA of the CDR3 is TGTGCCAGCAGCTGGGTAGCGGGAGAGGATGAGCAGTTCTTC. It encodes CASSWVAGEDEQFF.

The V call is TRBV7-9, the J call TRBJ2-7; 9 bases line up with TRBD1. The germline V gene has CDR1 SEHNR and CDR2 FQNEAQ (reference sequence). CDR3 length: 17 amino acids. The V segment lost 4 bases and the J segment 0 bases; nucleotides outside the gene matches: 10. The CDR3 is CASSSSLGTGTSYEQYF. CDR3 nucleotide sequence: TGTGCCAGCAGCTCATCCCTCGGGACAGGGACCTCCTACGAGCAGTACTTC.

The chain is built from TRBV20-1 and TRBJ2-5; 10 nucleotides align to TRBD2. This CDR3 contains 17 residues. From germline, CDR1 is DFQATT and CDR2 SNEGSKA (reference sequence). The ends lost 3 bases at V and 1 base at J; junction bases unmatched: 11. Here the CDR3 DNA reads TGCAGTGCTAGTGGTGACGGACTAGCGGTTCTCCAAGAGACCCAGTACTTC. Protein product: CSASGDGLAVLQETQYF.

The chain is built from TRBV11-2 and TRBJ1-4; possibly TRBD1 for D (5 bases). Trimming pared 3 bases from V and 4 bases from J, leaving 18 bases between. CDR1 SGHAT and CDR2 FQNNGV come from the germline V gene. The CDR3 spans 17 residues. CDR3 in amino acids: CASSFSANSQGNEKLFF. The CDR3 coding sequence is TGTGCCAGCAGCTTCTCCGCCAATTCGCAGGGTAATGAAAAACTGTTTTTT.

This chain joins TRBV29-1 and TRBJ1-2; maybe TRBD1 (6 bases). Germline loops: CDR1 SQVTM, CDR2 ANQGSEA. V dropped 3 bases and J dropped 2 bases, with 13 bases sitting between them. This CDR3 is 14 amino acids long. CDR3 protein: CSVDEGQGNYGYTF. The CDR3 DNA reads as TGCAGCGTTGATGAGGGGCAGGGGAACTATGGCTACACCTTC.

V is TRBV5-4 and J is TRBJ2-5; D is unresolved. This CDR3 has 13 residues. Germline CDR1 and CDR2: SGHNT and YYREEE (reference sequence). The germline V and J ends were trimmed by 0 bases and 7 bases, with 10 bases remaining between them. The CDR3 DNA reads TGTGCCAGCAGCTTGGATGTGCCGGGGACCCAGTACTTC. It encodes CASSLDVPGTQYF.

The rearrangement joins TRBV3-1 (or the pseudogene TRBV3-2) to TRBJ2-7, with TRBD2 matching over 9 bases. V shed 1 base and J 0 bases; nucleotides not matched to a gene: 1. Looked up from germline, CDR1 is LGHDT and CDR2 is YNNKEL (reference sequence). CDR3 length equals 15 residues. CDR3 bases: TGTGCCAGCAGCCAAGTGACTAGCGGCTCCTACGAGCAGTACTTC. Translated, it gives CASSQVTSGSYEQYF.

The chain couples TRBV19 to TRBJ1-3; D might be TRBD1 (6 bases). The germline V gene has CDR1 LNHDA and CDR2 SQIVND (reference sequence). The CDR3 is 16 amino acids. V dropped 1 base and J dropped 3 bases, with 13 bases sitting between them. This CDR3 is CASSIGGRGFGNTIYF. CDR3 coding DNA: TGTGCCAGTAGTATAGGCGGCAGGGGATTTGGAAACACCATATATTTT. Variable domain in full (rest from reference TRBV19 and TRBJ1-3): DGGITQSPKYLFRKEGQNVTLSCEQNLNHDAMYWYRQDPGQGLRLIYYSQIVNDFQKGDIAEGYSVSREKKESFPLTVTSAQKNPTAFYLCASSIGGRGFGNTIYFGEGSWLTVV.

The chain combines TRBV14 with TRBJ2-6; 8 nucleotides agree with TRBD1. There are 19 residues in the CDR3. From germline, CDR1 is SGHDN and CDR2 FVKESK. V dropped 4 bases and J dropped 0; count of bases not matched to a gene: 11. CDR3 sequence reads: CASSLYLGQGSSGANVLTF. For the CDR3, the DNA is TGTGCCAGCAGCCTTTATTTAGGACAGGGAAGCTCTGGGGCCAACGTCCTGACTTTC.